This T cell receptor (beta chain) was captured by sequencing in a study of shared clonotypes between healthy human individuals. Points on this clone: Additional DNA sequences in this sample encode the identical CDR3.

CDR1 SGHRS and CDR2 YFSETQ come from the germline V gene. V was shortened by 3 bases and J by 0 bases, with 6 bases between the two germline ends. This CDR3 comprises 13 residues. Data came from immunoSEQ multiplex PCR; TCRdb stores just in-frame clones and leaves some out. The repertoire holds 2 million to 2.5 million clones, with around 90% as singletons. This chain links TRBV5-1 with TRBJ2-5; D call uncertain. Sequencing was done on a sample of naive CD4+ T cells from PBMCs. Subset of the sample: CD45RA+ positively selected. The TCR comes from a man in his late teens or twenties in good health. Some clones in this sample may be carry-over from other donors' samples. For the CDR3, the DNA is TGCGCCAGCAGCTCGTTGTACCAAGAGACCCAGTACTTC. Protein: CASSSLYQETQYF.